This record looks at one T cell receptor beta chain sequence and its context. The data belong to a study of OX40 agonist ivuxolimab in advanced cancers. Study information: Patients received ivuxolimab, an agonistic anti-OX40 (CD134) antibody.

The V gene's germline CDR1 is SGHTA and CDR2 FQGNSA. The CDR3 totals 14 residues. Deletions cut 0 bases from V and 8 bases from J, with 10 bases between. Produced via immunoSEQ multiplex PCR; TCRdb's table is partial and in-frame only. This table has tens of thousands of clones, roughly 86% appearing once. The TCR originated in an adult with an advanced solid tumor such as melanoma, head and neck, liver or kidney cancer. This chain uses TRBV7-2 with TRBJ1-4, with D tentatively TRBD1 (5 bases). Sequences were derived from CD4+ or CD8+ T cells sorted from blood, sampled in a trial of the OX40 agonist ivuxolimab. The CDR3 protein is CASSLALGEEKLFF. The CDR3 nucleotides read TGTGCCAGCAGCTTAGCGCTAGGGGAGGAAAAACTGTTTTTT.